Listed here is a single T cell receptor (beta chain). This clonotype was found many times. No cognate antigen has been identified for it. No much larger clone exists at a distance of one base, and base qualities are not known. The method behind the library was PCR. TCRdb shows the sequencer as Illumina HiSeq 2500. TCR libraries were prepared with molecular barcoding, using unique molecular identifiers to normalize TCRbeta repertoire quantification. TCRdb reanalyzed the raw reads on its own, using fastp at Q25 for trimming and MiXCR for clone calling, and kept in-frame beta chains. A single entry per CDR3 protein holds the most common genes and DNA from its merged rows. The sample table shows some 440,000 distinct CDR3 sequences, and 15% to 20% are seen once. The leading ten clones occupy roughly 27% of the sample. Reading the label with the study, this specimen's treatment or condition is: allogeneic hematopoietic cell transplantation with graft depleted of TCRalphabeta T cells and CD19 B cells. The transplant recipients were children given TCRalphabeta/CD19-depleted allogeneic hematopoietic cell grafts.

Taken from cysteine to phenylalanine, the CDR3 has 14 residues. The read is trimmed to its CDR3 DNA, 42 bases read in frame from base 1. Trimming removed 0 bases from V and 3 bases from J; the gene matches leave 2 bases unexplained. CDR1 and CDR2 (SGHRS, YFSETQ) derive from the germline V gene. The sample belongs to a study of T-cell reconstitution after alpha-beta-depleted transplantation in children (dated by TCRdb to the mid-2010s). For the study in its entirety: Using TCR repertoire profiling, the study quantitatively followed how T-cell immune reconstitution unfolded in children after TCRalphabeta/CD19-depleted allogeneic hematopoietic cell transplantation.

Study-wide conclusions, independent of this receptor: In some patients, the high TCRbeta diversity seen at day 60 was put down to recipient T cells and intrathymic progenitors that had survived conditioning. The frequencies of hyperexpanded clones fell over the following months, and after one year, T-cell counts and TCRbeta diversity were mostly attributed to newly produced T cells. The apparently early recovery of alphabetaT-cell counts about two months after transplant reportedly depended on only several hundred rapidly expanded clones that came from non-depleted graft cells.

The sequence links TRBV5-1 to TRBJ1-2; 7 nucleotides in the junction match TRBD1. Sequencing used PBMCs, mostly from graft donor cells, obtained 360 days after TCRalphabeta/CD19-depleted stem cell transplant. The sequence derives from a boy under two years old who had a stem cell transplant for Wiskott-Aldrich syndrome, so the T cells may come from the graft donor. The bases are TGCGCCAGCAGCTTGGACAGGGGAGACTATGGCTACACCTTC. It specifies CASSLDRGDYGYTF.